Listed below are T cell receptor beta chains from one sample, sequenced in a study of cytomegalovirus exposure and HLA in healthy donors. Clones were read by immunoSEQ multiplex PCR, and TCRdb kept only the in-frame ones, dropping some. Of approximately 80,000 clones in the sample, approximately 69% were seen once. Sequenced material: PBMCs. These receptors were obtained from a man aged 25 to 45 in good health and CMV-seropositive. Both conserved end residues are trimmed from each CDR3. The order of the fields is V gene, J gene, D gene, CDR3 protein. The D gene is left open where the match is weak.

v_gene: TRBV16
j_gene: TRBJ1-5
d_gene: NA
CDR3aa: ASSQSGQIRYSNQPQH

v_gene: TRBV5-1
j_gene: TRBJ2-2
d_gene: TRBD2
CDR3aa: ASSTDGAGTSGAGELF

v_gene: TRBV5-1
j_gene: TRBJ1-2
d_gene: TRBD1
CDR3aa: ASSLENRGTGYGYT

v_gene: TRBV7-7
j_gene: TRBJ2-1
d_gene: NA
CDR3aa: ASALGRRDEQF

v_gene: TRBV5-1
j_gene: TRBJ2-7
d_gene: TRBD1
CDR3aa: ASRWTGGREQY

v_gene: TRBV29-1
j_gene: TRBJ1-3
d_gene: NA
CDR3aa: SAGQLGNTIY

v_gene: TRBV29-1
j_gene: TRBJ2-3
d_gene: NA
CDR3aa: SVGGTLTDTQY

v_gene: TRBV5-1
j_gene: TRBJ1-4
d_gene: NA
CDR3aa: ATARAGEGEKLF

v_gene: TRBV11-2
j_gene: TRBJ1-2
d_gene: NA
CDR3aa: ASSLTDTYGYT

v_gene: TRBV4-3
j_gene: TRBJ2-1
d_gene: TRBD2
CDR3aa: ASSRTSDEQF

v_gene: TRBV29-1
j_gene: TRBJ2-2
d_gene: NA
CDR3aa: SVDIGAPGELF

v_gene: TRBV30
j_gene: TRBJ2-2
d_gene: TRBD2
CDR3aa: AWSYGVGGTELF

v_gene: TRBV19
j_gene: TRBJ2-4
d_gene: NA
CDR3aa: ASKAEAKNIQY

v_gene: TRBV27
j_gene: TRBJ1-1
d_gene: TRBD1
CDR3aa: ASSWDRGNTEAF

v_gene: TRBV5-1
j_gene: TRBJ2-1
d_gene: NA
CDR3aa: ASRRQDWNEQF

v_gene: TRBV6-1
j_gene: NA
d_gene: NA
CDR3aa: ASREYEQY

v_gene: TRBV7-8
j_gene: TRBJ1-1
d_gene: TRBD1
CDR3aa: ASSLAPGQGNTEAF

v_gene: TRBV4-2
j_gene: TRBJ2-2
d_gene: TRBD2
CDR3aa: ASSQGGREANTGELF

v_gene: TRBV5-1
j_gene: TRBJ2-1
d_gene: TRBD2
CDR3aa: ASSLTLADYNEQF

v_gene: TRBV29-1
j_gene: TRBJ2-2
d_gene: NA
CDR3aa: SVGDWNTGELF

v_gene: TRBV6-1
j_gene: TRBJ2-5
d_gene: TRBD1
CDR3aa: ASTLGRGQQETQY

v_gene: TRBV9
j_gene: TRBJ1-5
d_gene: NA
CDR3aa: ASSQGRGGNQPQH